The sample holds a few counts of the clone carrying this T cell receptor (beta chain). Its cognate antigen is unknown. This sample stems from a study of regulatory T cells in long-lasting Graves disease. Findings and caveats of the study: The study found persistent patients shared more public clonotypes (2,741) than new patients (just over 950).

Building the TCR beta libraries relied on iRepertoire HTBI primers, and CDR3 regions underwent Arm-PCR. MiXCR, run by TCRdb on the multiplex PCR reads, gives a single entry per CDR3 protein. Of 400,000 to 650,000 distinct CDR3 sequences in the sample, approximately 16% are singletons; the top ten hold about 25%. The time point denotes: newly diagnosed GD, antithyroid drugs for less than 3 months. Researchers made the TCR library from RNA that was extracted from PBMCs. These same records also appear under a second study, on T cells in Graves' hyperthyroidism and ophthalmopathy. That paper states: Among the patients, aged 18 to 65, hyperthyroidism was newly diagnosed and had lasted under 2 months. Criteria for exclusion of patients were uncontrolled infection, other autoimmune disease, pregnancy or lactation. Together with thyroid ultrasound, orbital computed tomography, serum thyroxine and TRAb, clinical symptoms were used for diagnoses.

The sequences come from peripheral blood mononuclear cells (PBMCs), collected at new diagnosis, from a patient treated with antithyroid drugs. This clonotype was obtained from a woman aged 40 to 65 with Graves disease.

CDR3 residues: CASTFRSSYNSPLHF. CDR3 in DNA: TGTGCCAGCACGTTTCGGAGCTCCTATAATTCACCCCTCCACTTT. This chain joins TRBV6-1 and TRBJ1-6; the D is unclear. V gave up 7 bases and J gave up 0 bases, with 10 bases separating them. CDR3 length: 15 residues. Germline V CDR1 and CDR2: MNHNS, SASEGT.